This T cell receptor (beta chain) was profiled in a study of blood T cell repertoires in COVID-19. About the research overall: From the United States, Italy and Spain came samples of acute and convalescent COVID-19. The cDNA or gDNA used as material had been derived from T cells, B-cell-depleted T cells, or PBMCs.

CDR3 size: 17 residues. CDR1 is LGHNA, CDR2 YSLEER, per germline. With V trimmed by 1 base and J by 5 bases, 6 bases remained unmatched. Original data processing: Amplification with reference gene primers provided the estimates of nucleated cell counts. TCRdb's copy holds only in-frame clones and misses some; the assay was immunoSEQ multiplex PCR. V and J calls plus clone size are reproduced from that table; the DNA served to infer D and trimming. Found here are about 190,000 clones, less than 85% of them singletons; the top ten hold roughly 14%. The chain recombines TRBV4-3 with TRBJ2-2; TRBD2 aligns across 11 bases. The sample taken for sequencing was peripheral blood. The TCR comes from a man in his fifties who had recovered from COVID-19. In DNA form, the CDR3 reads TGCGCCAGCAGCCAAGTGGCGACTAGCGGGGTTACCGGGGAGCTGTTTTTT. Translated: CASSQVATSGVTGELFF.